Listed below are T cell receptor beta chains from one sample, sequenced in a study of blood T cell repertoires in COVID-19. The method was immunoSEQ multiplex PCR; TCRdb's version includes in-frame clones alone and lacks a portion of them. The repertoire holds about 230,000 clones, with just over 85% as singletons. Specimen: peripheral blood. Receptor source: a man over 45 with COVID-19, enrolled during active disease. CDR3s include the opening cysteine and the closing phenylalanine or tryptophan.

v_call	j_call	cdr3_aa
TRBV28	TRBJ1-5	CASSLIQGGANQPQHF
TRBV4-1	TRBJ2-7	CASSQASSSYEQYF
TRBV5-6	TRBJ2-5	CASMFGGGEETQYF
TRBV9	TRBJ1-1	CASSRATGYGTEAFF
TRBV15	TRBJ2-7	CATSRVRTAYEQYF
TRBV28	TRBJ2-7	CASSFGTGVHEQYF
TRBV30	TRBJ1-2	CAWRDRGRFGYGYTF
TRBV29-1	TRBJ2-1	CSVESPGLAGVGEQFF
TRBV12-3/TRBV12-4	TRBJ1-2	CASSFGAGYTF
TRBV2	TRBJ2-1	CASSEMWQNEQFF
TRBV18	TRBJ2-2	CASSSTQGWNTGELFF
TRBV19	TRBJ2-1	CASSLGLAGGNEQFF
TRBV18	TRBJ2-1	CASSPRGSYNEQFF
TRBV3-1/TRBV3-2	TRBJ2-4	CASSQTGIAKNIQYF
TRBV7-9	TRBJ2-7	CASSRDREWAEQYF
TRBV24-1	TRBJ2-1	CATSDTGTSGRVLNEQFF
TRBV18	TRBJ1-4	CASSLDSSTNEKLFF
TRBV7-9	TRBJ2-3	CASSLSRGRTDTQYF
TRBV6-5	TRBJ2-5	CASTRVPETQYF
TRBV28	TRBJ2-7	CASSTGTPAAYEQYF
TRBV30	TRBJ2-7	CAWGPTGIPPHEQYF
TRBV10-3	TRBJ2-5	CAISEEGLGEETQYF
TRBV4-1	TRBJ1-6	CASSQATGINSPLHF
TRBV20-1	TRBJ1-4	CSASAGGALAATNEKLFF
TRBV7-3	TRBJ1-1	CASRTGVNTEAFF
TRBV10-3	TRBJ2-1	CAIRGSRGTYNEQFF
TRBV2	TRBJ2-7	CASSEVSAASYEQYF
TRBV27	TRBJ1-6	CASSLRGNNSPLHF
TRBV7-2	TRBJ1-5	CASSARNQPQHF
TRBV28	TRBJ2-7	CASSDRAGQGIREQYF
TRBV18	TRBJ1-5	CASSLGQGSQPQHF
TRBV5-4	TRBJ1-4	CASSLDRGDGLFF
TRBV7-3	TRBJ2-2	CASSLSGTGNTGELFF
TRBV2	TRBJ2-2	CASSEDWIHRVTGELFF
TRBV7-3	TRBJ2-2	CASSLLAGGAANTGELFF